These T cell receptor beta chains were read from a single sample in a study of blood T cells in healthy people across ages. TCRdb passed the 5' RACE reads through MiXCR, listing each CDR3 protein once. The sample has fewer than 2 million distinct CDR3 sequences, more than 35% seen once. The sequenced material came from blood. Source of these receptors: a human donor in good health. CDR3s include the opening cysteine and the closing phenylalanine or tryptophan. The D gene is left open where the match is weak. Clone size is given for some rows only: seen once, a few or many times, or a class if the clone is expanded.

V: TRBV6-6
size: .
D: TRBD1
J: TRBJ2-7
DNA: TGTGCCAGCAGTTACGGGGGACAGGGAGGGGAGCAGTACTTC
CDR3: CASSYGGQGGEQYF

V: TRBV5-1
size: .
D: .
J: TRBJ2-3
DNA: TGCGCCAGCAGCAGCTCCTTATATGCGCAGTATTTT
CDR3: CASSSSLYAQYF

V: TRBV7-2
size: .
D: .
J: TRBJ1-2
DNA: TGTGCCAGCAGCTTAGGGCAGGCCCAAAATGGCTACACCTTC
CDR3: CASSLGQAQNGYTF

V: TRBV20-1
size: .
D: TRBD2
J: TRBJ2-1
DNA: TGCAGTGCACCAAAAACTAGCGGGGGAGGGTTTGAGCAGTTCTTC
CDR3: CSAPKTSGGGFEQFF

V: TRBV9
size: once
D: TRBD1
J: TRBJ1-1
DNA: TGTGCCAGCAGCGTCGGGACAGGGTCTTACCCGGCTTTCTTT
CDR3: CASSVGTGSYPAFF

V: TRBV24-1
size: few
D: .
J: TRBJ2-6
DNA: TGTGCCACCAGTGATTCAGGGGCTGGGGCCAACGTCCTGACTTTC
CDR3: CATSDSGAGANVLTF

V: TRBV9
size: .
D: TRBD2
J: TRBJ2-5
DNA: TGTGCCAGCAGCGCTGGACTAGCGGGTGGAGAGACCCAGTACTTC
CDR3: CASSAGLAGGETQYF

V: TRBV28
size: .
D: TRBD1
J: TRBJ2-7
DNA: TGTACCAGCAGTACAGGGGGAAAGAGCTCCTACGAGCAGTACTTC
CDR3: CTSSTGGKSSYEQYF

V: TRBV7-2
size: .
D: .
J: TRBJ2-5
DNA: TGTGCCAGCAGCTCGCGAGGGCAAACGCAGTACTTC
CDR3: CASSSRGQTQYF

V: TRBV15
size: once
D: .
J: TRBJ2-2
DNA: TGTGCCACCAGTCCAAGGGTAGGGTTTAAGTCGAACACCGGGGAGCGGTTTTTT
CDR3: CATSPRVGFKSNTGERFF

V: TRBV7-2
size: once
D: TRBD1
J: TRBJ2-2
DNA: TGTGCCAGCAGCTTATGGACAGGGGATGCCGGGGAGCTGTTTTTT
CDR3: CASSLWTGDAGELFF

V: TRBV7-2
size: many
D: TRBD1
J: TRBJ1-6
DNA: TGTGCCAGCAGCTTTACAGGGGTCGGATCACCCCTCCACTTT
CDR3: CASSFTGVGSPLHF

V: TRBV6-5
size: few
D: .
J: TRBJ2-3
DNA: TGTGCCACCCAGCGAACAGATACGCAGTATTTT
CDR3: CATQRTDTQYF

V: TRBV28
size: .
D: .
J: TRBJ2-7
DNA: TGTGCCAGCAGTTTTCATTACGAAGCCTACGAGCAGTACTTC
CDR3: CASSFHYEAYEQYF

V: TRBV15
size: .
D: TRBD1
J: TRBJ1-2
DNA: TGTGCCACCAGCAGAGATGGGGGGACAGGCCTATATGGCTACACCTTC
CDR3: CATSRDGGTGLYGYTF

V: TRBV7-9
size: .
D: TRBD2
J: TRBJ2-3
DNA: TGTGCCAGCAGCTTAGTTGGGGCCCCAGCGGGGGTCACAGATACGCAGTATTTT
CDR3: CASSLVGAPAGVTDTQYF

V: TRBV29-1
size: .
D: .
J: TRBJ1-2
DNA: TGCAGCGCCCTCAGACAGAACTATGGCTACACCTTC
CDR3: CSALRQNYGYTF

V: TRBV19
size: .
D: TRBD1
J: TRBJ1-2
DNA: TGTGCCAGTAGTTCAACACCAGGGGGCGAAAAAGGCTACACCTTC
CDR3: CASSSTPGGEKGYTF

V: TRBV9
size: .
D: .
J: TRBJ1-1
DNA: TGTGCCAGCAGCGCAAGACTGACCTCGGGAGGCACTGAAGCTTTCTTT
CDR3: CASSARLTSGGTEAFF

V: TRBV12-3/TRBV12-4
size: .
D: .
J: TRBJ2-1
DNA: TGTGCCAGCAGCCTCACTATGGGGTCCTACAATGAGCAGTTCTTC
CDR3: CASSLTMGSYNEQFF

V: TRBV5-5
size: .
D: .
J: TRBJ1-1
DNA: TGTGCCAGCAGCTTGGGGACTTGGGGGGACACTGAAGCTTTCTTT
CDR3: CASSLGTWGDTEAFF

V: TRBV5-1
size: .
D: .
J: TRBJ2-5
DNA: TGCGCCAGCCATAGGGCCGGGGATGGGGAGCAGTACTTC
CDR3: CASHRAGDGEQYF

V: TRBV5-1
size: .
D: TRBD1
J: TRBJ1-2
DNA: TGCGCCAGCAGCTTGGGACAGGGGGCTGGTCTCGACTATGGCTACACCTTC
CDR3: CASSLGQGAGLDYGYTF

V: TRBV15
size: few
D: TRBD1
J: TRBJ2-4
DNA: TGTGCCACCAGCAGACTCACACAGGGGCTGGCGAACATTCAGTACTTC
CDR3: CATSRLTQGLANIQYF

V: TRBV6-2/TRBV6-3
size: few
D: TRBD1
J: TRBJ2-5
DNA: TGTGCCAGCAGTTCCGGCTCGTTTCGACAGGGCTGGGAGACCCAGTACTTC
CDR3: CASSSGSFRQGWETQYF

V: TRBV2
size: once
D: TRBD1
J: TRBJ2-2
DNA: TGTGCCAGCAGTGACGAGGGGGCGGTCGGGGAGCTGTTTTTT
CDR3: CASSDEGAVGELFF

V: TRBV20-1
size: few
D: .
J: TRBJ2-3
DNA: TGCAGTGCTCCCGACTCAACAGATACGCAGTATTTT
CDR3: CSAPDSTDTQYF

V: TRBV5-1
size: .
D: .
J: TRBJ2-3
DNA: TGCGCCAGCAGCCACCGCGCGGGAACAGATACGCAGTATTTT
CDR3: CASSHRAGTDTQYF

V: TRBV29-1
size: .
D: .
J: TRBJ1-2
DNA: TGCAGCGTTGAGGGGTCAGACTATGGCTACACCTTC
CDR3: CSVEGSDYGYTF

V: TRBV3-1
size: .
D: .
J: TRBJ2-1
DNA: TGTGCCAGCAGCCAAGCCGGGGGCATCGATGAGCAGTTCTTC
CDR3: CASSQAGGIDEQFF

V: TRBV27
size: few
D: TRBD1
J: TRBJ1-5
DNA: TGTGCCACGAAACAGGGGGCTCAGCCTCAGCATTTT
CDR3: CATKQGAQPQHF

V: TRBV4-1
size: few
D: .
J: TRBJ2-3
DNA: TGCGCCAGCAGCCGCCGCGCGCGGGGCATTAGCACAGATACGCAGTATTTT
CDR3: CASSRRARGISTDTQYF

V: TRBV27
size: few
D: TRBD1
J: TRBJ1-5
DNA: TGTGCCAGCAGTTCCTCGGACAGGCTCTTCAATCAGCCCCAGCATTTT
CDR3: CASSSSDRLFNQPQHF

V: TRBV24-1
size: .
D: .
J: TRBJ1-2
DNA: TGTGCCACCAGTGATTACGGCGGGGATTACGGCTACATCTTC
CDR3: CATSDYGGDYGYIF

V: TRBV7-3
size: .
D: .
J: TRBJ2-7
DNA: TGTGCCAGCAGCTTAGAGGCAGGCCGCGGGCAGTACTTC
CDR3: CASSLEAGRGQYF

V: TRBV5-6
size: .
D: .
J: TRBJ2-1
DNA: TGTGCCAGCAGCTTGAGGGGGGCCCCGAATGAGCAGTTCTTC
CDR3: CASSLRGAPNEQFF

V: TRBV10-3
size: .
D: TRBD1
J: TRBJ1-1
DNA: TGTGCCATCAGTGAGTCTACAGGGGGGATGAACACTGAAGCTTTCTTT
CDR3: CAISESTGGMNTEAFF

V: TRBV7-8
size: few
D: TRBD1
J: TRBJ2-7
DNA: TGTGCCAGCAGAAAAGGGCTGACCGGGACAGGATACTACGAGCAGTACTTC
CDR3: CASRKGLTGTGYYEQYF